This T cell receptor beta chain comes out of a study of PD-L1 blockade in urothelial cancer. J gave up 2 bases and V 0 bases, and 3 bases lay outside the gene matches. This CDR3 contains 15 residues. CDR1 is SGDLS, CDR2 YYNGEE, per germline. Clones were sequenced by immunoSEQ multiplex PCR, and TCRdb holds only the in-frame ones, with some missing. The table shows about 74,000 clones, with around 84% occurring only once. The chain uses TRBV9 and TRBJ2-7; 9 bases agree with TRBD2. The source was PBMCs, collected around atezolizumab (anti-PD-L1) treatment. This TCR was sampled from a man between 65 and 80 years old with urothelial cancer. The CDR3 loop reads CASSVGLAETYEQYF. CDR3 bases: TGTGCCAGCAGCGTAGGACTAGCGGAAACCTACGAGCAGTACTTC.